This T cell receptor (beta chain) originates from a study of post-analysis software for immune sequencing data (dated by TCRdb to between 2015 and 2017). Describing the broader study: The recorded disease courses included relapsing-remitting, secondary progressive and progressive-relapsing multiple sclerosis, and some patients had no subtype annotation. Patient repertoires were compared against about a dozen previously published healthy control repertoires from donors aged about 6 to 27 years. A subset of samples was prepared in parallel using single-end sample barcoding, then pooled and co-amplified after Illumina adapter ligation.

The research as a whole found: Direct clustering with F measure revealed strong co-clustering of samples prepared in the same batch, which led to a batch-effect correction. Patients showed significantly higher frequencies than controls for five TRBV segments, among them TRBV5-6, TRBV5-1 and TRBV20-1. The control group was slightly older than the multiple sclerosis patient group. Compared with controls, multiple sclerosis patients had significantly lower normalized Chao1 diversity, a finding suggesting substantial peripheral T-cell clonal expansion.

Preparation of the library involved PCR. Instrument on record: Illumina HiSeq 2500. To reduce PCR and sequencing biases, unique molecular identifiers were built into the TCR beta cDNA libraries. Every 1 to 10 million input T cells yielded about 500,000 cDNA molecules, meaning each molecule approximated one T cell. Patient libraries were prepared and sequenced with the same protocol used for the earlier healthy control dataset. Within a given batch, samples were prepared together, multiplexed and sequenced on the same HiSeq lane. As for how the authors treated the data: MIGEC handled the raw barcoded reads, throwing out single-read molecular identifier groups before consensus assembly and CDR3 extraction. Clonotype tables were post-analysed with VDJtools, and diversity was normalized by down-sampling all datasets to the smallest sample size. In repertoire overlap clustering, CDR3 amino acid sequences, but not nucleotide sequences, were matched to correct batch-related cross-sample contamination. Clones were called with MiXCR by TCRdb after fastp trimmed the public reads at Q25, and only in-frame beta chains were retained. Each entry is one CDR3 protein sequence, shown with its most common DNA and genes. These V and J calls derive from TCRdb rather than the authors' analysis. The sample has roughly 400,000 distinct CDR3 sequences on record, roughly 40% of them singletons. Together, the top ten hold approximately 7.7% of the sample.

To demonstrate the VDJtools post-analysis software, the study profiled TCR beta repertoires from the peripheral blood of about a dozen young patients with multiple sclerosis. The patients with multiple sclerosis were children and adolescents between about 6 and 15 years of age. Remarks on this clonotype: What this receptor recognizes is not known. One base away there is no much larger clone; base qualities are not given.

Trimmed from V: 7 bases; trimmed from J: 5 bases; junction bases lacking a gene match: 5. The CDR3 measures 13 amino acids from cysteine to phenylalanine. Only the CDR3 region is kept as DNA, spanning 39 bases read in frame from base 1. For CDR1 and CDR2, the germline V gene lists SQVTM and ANQGSEA. The chain was built from TRBV29-1 and TRBJ1-5, and 10 bases in between align with TRBD1. The specimen sequenced was blood. The receptor was isolated from a girl aged 2-10 years with multiple sclerosis. The CDR3 protein sequence reads: CSATGGRDQPQHF. The nucleotide sequence reads as follows: TGCAGCGCGACAGGGGGCAGGGATCAGCCCCAGCATTTT.